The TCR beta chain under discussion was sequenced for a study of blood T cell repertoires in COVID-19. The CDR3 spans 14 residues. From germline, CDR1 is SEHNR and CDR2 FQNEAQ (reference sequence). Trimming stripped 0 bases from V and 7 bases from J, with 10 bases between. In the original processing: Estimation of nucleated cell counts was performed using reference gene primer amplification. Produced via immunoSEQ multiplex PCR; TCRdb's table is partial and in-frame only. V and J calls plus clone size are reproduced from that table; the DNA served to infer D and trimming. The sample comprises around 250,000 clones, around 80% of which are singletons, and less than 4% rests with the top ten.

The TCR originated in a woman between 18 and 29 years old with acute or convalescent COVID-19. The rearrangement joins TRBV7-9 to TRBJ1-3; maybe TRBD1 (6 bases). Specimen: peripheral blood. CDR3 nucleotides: TGTGCCAGCAGCTTAGCAGGGGGTACTAACACCATATATTTT. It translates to CASSLAGGTNTIYF. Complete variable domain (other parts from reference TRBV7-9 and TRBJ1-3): DTGVSQNPRHKITKRGQNVTFRCDPISEHNRLYWYRQTLGQGPEFLTYFQNEAQLEKSRLLSDRFSAERPKGSFSTLEIQRTEQGDSAMYLCASSLAGGTNTIYFGEGSWLTVV.